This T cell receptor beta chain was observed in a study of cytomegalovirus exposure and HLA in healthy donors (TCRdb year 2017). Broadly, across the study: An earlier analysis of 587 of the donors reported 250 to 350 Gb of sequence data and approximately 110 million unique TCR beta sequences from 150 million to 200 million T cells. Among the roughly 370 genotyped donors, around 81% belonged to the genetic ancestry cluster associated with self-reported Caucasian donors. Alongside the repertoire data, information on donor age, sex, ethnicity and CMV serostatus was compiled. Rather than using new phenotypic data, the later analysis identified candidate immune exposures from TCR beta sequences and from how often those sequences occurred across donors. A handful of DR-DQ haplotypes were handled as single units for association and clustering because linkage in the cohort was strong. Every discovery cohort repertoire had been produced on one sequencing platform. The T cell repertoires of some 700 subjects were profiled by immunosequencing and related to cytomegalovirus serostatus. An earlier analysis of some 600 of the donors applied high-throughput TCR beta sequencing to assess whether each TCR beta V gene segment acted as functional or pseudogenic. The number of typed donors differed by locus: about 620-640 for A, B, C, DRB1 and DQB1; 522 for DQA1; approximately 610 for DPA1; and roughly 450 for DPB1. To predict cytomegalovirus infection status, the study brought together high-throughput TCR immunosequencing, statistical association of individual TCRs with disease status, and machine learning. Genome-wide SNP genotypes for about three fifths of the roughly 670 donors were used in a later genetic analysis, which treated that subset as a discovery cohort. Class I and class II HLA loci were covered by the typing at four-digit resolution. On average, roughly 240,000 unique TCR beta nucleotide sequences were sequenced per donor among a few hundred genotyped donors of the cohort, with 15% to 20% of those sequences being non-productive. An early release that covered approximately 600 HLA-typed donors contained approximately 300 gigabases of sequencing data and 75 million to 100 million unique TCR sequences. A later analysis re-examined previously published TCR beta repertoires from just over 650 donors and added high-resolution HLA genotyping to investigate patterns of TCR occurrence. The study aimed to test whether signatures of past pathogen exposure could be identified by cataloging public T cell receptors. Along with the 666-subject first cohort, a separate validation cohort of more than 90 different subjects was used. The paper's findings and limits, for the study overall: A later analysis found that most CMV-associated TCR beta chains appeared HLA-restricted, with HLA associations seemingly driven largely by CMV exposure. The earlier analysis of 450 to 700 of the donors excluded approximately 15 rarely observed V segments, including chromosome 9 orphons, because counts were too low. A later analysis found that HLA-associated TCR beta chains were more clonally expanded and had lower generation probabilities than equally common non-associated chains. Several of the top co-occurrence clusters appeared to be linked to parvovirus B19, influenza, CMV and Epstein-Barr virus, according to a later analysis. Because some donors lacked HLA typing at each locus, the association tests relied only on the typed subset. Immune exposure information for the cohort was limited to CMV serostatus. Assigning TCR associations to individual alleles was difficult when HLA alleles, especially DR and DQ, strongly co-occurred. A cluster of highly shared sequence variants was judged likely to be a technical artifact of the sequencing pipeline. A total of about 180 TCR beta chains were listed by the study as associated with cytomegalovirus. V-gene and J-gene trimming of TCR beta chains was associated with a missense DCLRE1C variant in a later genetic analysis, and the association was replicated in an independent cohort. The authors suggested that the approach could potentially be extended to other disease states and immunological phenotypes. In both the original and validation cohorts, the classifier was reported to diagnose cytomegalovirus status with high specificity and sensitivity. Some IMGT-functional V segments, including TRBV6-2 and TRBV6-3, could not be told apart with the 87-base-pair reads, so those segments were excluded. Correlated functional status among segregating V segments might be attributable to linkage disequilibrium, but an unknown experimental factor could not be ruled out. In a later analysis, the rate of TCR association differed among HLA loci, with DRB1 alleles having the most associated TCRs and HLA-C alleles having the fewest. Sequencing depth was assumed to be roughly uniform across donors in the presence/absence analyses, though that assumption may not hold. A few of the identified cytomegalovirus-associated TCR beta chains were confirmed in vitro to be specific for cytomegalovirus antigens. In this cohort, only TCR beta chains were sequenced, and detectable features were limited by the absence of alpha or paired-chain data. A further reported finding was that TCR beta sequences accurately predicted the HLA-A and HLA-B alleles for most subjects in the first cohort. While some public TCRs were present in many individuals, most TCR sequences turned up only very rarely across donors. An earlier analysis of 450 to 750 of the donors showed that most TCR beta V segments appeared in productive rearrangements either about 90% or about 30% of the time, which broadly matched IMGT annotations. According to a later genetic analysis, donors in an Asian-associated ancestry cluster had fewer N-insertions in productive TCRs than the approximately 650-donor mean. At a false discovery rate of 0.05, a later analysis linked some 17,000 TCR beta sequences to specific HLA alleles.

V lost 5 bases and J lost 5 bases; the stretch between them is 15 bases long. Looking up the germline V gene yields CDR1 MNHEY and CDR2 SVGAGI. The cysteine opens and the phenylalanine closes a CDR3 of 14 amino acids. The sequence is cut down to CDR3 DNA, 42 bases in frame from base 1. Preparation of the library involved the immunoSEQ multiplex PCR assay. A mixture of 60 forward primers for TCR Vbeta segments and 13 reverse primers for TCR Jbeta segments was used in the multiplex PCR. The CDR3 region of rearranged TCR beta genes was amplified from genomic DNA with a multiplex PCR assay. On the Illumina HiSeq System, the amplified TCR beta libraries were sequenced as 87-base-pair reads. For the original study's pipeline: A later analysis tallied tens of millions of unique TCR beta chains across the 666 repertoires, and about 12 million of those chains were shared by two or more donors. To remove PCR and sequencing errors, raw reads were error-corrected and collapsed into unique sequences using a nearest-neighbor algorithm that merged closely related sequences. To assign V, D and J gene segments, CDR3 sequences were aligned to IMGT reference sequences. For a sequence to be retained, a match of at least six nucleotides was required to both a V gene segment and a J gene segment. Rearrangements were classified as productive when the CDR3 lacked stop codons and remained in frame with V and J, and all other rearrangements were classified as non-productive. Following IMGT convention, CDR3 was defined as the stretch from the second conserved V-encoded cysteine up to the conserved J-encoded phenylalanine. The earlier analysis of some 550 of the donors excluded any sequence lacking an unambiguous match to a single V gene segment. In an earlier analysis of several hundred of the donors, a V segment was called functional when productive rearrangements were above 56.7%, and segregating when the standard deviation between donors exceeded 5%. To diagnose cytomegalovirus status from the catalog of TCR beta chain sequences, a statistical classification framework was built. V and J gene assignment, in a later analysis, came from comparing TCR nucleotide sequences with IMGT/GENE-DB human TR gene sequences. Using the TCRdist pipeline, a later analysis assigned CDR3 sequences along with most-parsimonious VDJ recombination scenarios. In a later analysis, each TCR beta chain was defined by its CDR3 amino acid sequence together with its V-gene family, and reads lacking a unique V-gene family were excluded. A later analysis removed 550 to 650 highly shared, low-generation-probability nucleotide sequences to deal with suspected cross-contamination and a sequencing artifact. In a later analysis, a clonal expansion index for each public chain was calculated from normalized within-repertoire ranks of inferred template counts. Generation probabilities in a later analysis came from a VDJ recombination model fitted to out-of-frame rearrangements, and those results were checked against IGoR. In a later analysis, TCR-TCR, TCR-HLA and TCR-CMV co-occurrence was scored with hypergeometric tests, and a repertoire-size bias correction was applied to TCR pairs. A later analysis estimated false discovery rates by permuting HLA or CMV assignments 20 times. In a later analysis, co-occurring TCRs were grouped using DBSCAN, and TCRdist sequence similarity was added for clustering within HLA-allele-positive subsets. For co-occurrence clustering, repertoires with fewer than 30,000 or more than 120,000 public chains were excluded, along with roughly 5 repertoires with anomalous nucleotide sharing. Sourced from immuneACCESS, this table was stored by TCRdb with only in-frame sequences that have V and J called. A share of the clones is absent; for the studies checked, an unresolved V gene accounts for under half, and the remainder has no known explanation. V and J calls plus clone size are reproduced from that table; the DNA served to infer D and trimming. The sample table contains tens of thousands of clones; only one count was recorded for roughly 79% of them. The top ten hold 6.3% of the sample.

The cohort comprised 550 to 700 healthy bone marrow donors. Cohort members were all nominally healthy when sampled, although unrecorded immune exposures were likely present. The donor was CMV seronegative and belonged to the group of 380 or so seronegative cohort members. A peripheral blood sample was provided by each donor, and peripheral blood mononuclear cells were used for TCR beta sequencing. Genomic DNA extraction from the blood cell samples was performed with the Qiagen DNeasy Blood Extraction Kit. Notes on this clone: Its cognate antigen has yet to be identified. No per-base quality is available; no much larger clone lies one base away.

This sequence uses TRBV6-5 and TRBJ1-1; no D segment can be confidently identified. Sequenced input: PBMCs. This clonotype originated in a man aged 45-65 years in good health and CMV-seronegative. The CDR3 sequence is CASSGSGRRTEAFF. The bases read TGTGCCAGCAGTGGATCGGGTCGGAGGACTGAAGCTTTCTTT.